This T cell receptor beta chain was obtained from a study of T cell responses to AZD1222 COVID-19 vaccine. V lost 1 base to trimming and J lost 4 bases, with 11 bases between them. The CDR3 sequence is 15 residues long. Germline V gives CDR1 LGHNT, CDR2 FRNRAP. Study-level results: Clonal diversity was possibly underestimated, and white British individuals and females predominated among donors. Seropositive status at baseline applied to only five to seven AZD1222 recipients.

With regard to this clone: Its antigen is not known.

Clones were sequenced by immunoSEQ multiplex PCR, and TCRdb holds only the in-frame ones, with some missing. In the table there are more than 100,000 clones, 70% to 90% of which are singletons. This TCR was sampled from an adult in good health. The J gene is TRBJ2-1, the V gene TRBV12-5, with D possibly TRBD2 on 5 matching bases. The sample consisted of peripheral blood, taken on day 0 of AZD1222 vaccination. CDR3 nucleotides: TGTGCTAGTGGTTTGGCCGGACGGGATTACAATGAGCAGTTCTTC. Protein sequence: CASGLAGRDYNEQFF.